Listed here are 10 T cell receptor beta chains from one sample, sequenced in a study of T cells expressing NK-cell markers. TCRdb reprocessed the 5' RACE reads; each CDR3 protein has one entry and no DNA is given. The table lists roughly 380,000 distinct CDR3 sequences. Sequencing used blood T cells: a sorted CD56 or NKG2C T cell subset, CD4+ or CD8+ T cells, or bulk PBMC T cells (not recorded which). Every receptor here comes from a man aged 18-75 years in good health.

This chain connects TRBV11-2 to TRBJ2-3. This CDR3 has 15 residues. CDR1 and CDR2 (germline): SGHAT, FQNNGV. The CDR3 sequence is CASSLVALGADTQYF. The whole variable domain, remainder taken from reference TRBV11-2 and TRBJ2-3, is EAGVAQSPRYKIIEKRQSVAFWCNPISGHATLYWYQQILGQGPKLLIQFQNNGVVDDSQLPKDRFSAERLKGVDSTLKIQPAKLEDSAVYLCASSLVALGADTQYFGPGTRLTVL.

V and J are TRBV7-2 and TRBJ2-3. Germline CDR1 is SGHTA and CDR2 is FQGNSA. The CDR3 loop spans 15 amino acids. CDR3 protein: CASSSSRVVTDTQYF.

The genes are TRBV9 and TRBJ2-1; TCRdb gives TRBD2 as the D gene, but with no DNA this cannot be confirmed. Per the germline V gene, CDR1 is SGDLS and CDR2 is YYNGEE. The CDR3 sequence is 15 residues long. Here the CDR3 reads CASSVGLAYYNEQFF.

The chain joins TRBV11-2 to TRBJ1-1. The CDR3 length is 18 residues. CDR1 is SGHAT, CDR2 FQNNGV, per germline. The CDR3 loop reads CASSLEFNHRGTDTEAFF.

The chain combines TRBV5-5 with TRBJ2-1; the TCRdb call, TRBD2, lacks DNA for checking. CDR1 SGHKS and CDR2 YYEKEE come from the germline V gene (reference sequence). The CDR3 is 14 amino acids. The CDR3 region is CAARKGADYNEQFF.

The chain carries TRBV5-8 and TRBJ2-4; TCRdb names TRBD1, which stays unverified in the absence of DNA. The CDR3 is 17 amino acids. Germline CDR1 reads SGHTS; CDR2 reads YDEGEE. CDR3 in amino acids: CASSVGTLGGAKNIQYF. Combining the CDR3 with reference TRBV5-8 and TRBJ2-4 gives the whole variable domain EAGVTQSPTHLIKTRGQQATLRCSPISGHTSVYWYQQALGLGLQFLLWYDEGEERNRGNFPPRFSGRQFPNYSSELNVNALELEDSALYLCASSVGTLGGAKNIQYFGAGTRLSVL.

The chain links TRBV7-9 to TRBJ1-6; TCRdb names TRBD1, which stays unverified in the absence of DNA. The CDR3 has 15 amino acids. Germline CDR1 is SEHNR and CDR2 is FQNEAQ (reference sequence). CDR3 region: CASSARDGYNSPLHF.

The genes are TRBV3-1 and TRBJ1-2; TCRdb returns TRBD1, unconfirmable since there is no DNA. The CDR3 runs to 15 residues. Looked up from germline, CDR1 is LGHDT and CDR2 is YNNKEL (reference sequence). The CDR3 sequence is CASSQFDRGKNGYTF.

The V gene is TRBV27, the J gene TRBJ2-3; TCRdb designates TRBD1, a call that cannot be tested without DNA. Germline CDR1 is MNHEY and CDR2 is SMNVEV (reference sequence). This CDR3 comprises 15 residues. The CDR3 reads CASSFFGTAQDTQYF.

The rearrangement uses TRBV6-2 or TRBV6-3 and TRBJ1-2. The CDR3 covers 15 residues. Germline V gene data show CDR1 as MNHEY and CDR2 as SVGEGT. Here the CDR3 reads CASKYAAGPNYGYTF.